This is a list of T cell receptor beta chains from one sample in a study of beta chain features in type 1 diabetes. Some clones are missing from TCRdb's copy, which holds only in-frame ones; the method was immunoSEQ multiplex PCR. The table records nearly 700,000 clones, around an eighth of them present only once. The sample taken for sequencing was naive CD4+ T cells from blood. The receptor set was obtained from a man younger than 30 with type 1 diabetes. Each CDR3 is given with its conserved first and last residue. The order of the fields is D gene, J gene, V gene, clone size, CDR3 DNA, CDR3 protein. D genes are given only for firm matches. Clone size is given for some rows only: seen once, a few or many times, or a class if the clone is expanded.

d_call: -
j_call: TRBJ1-5
v_call: TRBV30
clone_size: -
cdr3_nt: TGTGCCTGGAGTGTACAAAAGGGGCCCCAGCATTTT
cdr3_aa: CAWSVQKGPQHF

d_call: TRBD1
j_call: TRBJ2-7
v_call: TRBV27
clone_size: once
cdr3_nt: TGTGCCAGCAGCCTCCGGGACAGGGGTTCCTACGAGCAGTACTTC
cdr3_aa: CASSLRDRGSYEQYF

d_call: -
j_call: TRBJ1-4
v_call: TRBV30
clone_size: -
cdr3_nt: TGTGCCTGGGGAAACGAGGGGGGAGAAAAACTGTTTTTT
cdr3_aa: CAWGNEGGEKLFF

d_call: -
j_call: TRBJ2-7
v_call: TRBV15
clone_size: -
cdr3_nt: TGTGCCACCAGCAGGGAGACAGTAGGGCCCTACGAGCAGTACTTC
cdr3_aa: CATSRETVGPYEQYF

d_call: -
j_call: TRBJ1-1
v_call: TRBV5-1
clone_size: -
cdr3_nt: TGCGCCAGCAGCTTGGATCCGGGGACTGAAGCTTTCTTT
cdr3_aa: CASSLDPGTEAFF

d_call: -
j_call: TRBJ1-1
v_call: TRBV5-1
clone_size: -
cdr3_nt: TGCGCCAGCAGCCCCGCGGGTGGATCTGAAGCTTTCTTT
cdr3_aa: CASSPAGGSEAFF

d_call: TRBD2
j_call: TRBJ2-5
v_call: TRBV4-1
clone_size: few
cdr3_nt: TGCGCCAGCAGCCCGGGAGCTAGCGGGGGGCAAGAGACCCAGTACTTC
cdr3_aa: CASSPGASGGQETQYF

d_call: -
j_call: TRBJ1-1
v_call: TRBV5-6
clone_size: -
cdr3_nt: TGTGCCAGCAGCTTGGCGGTGAGGGGGGAGAACACTGAAGCTTTCTTT
cdr3_aa: CASSLAVRGENTEAFF

d_call: -
j_call: TRBJ2-1
v_call: TRBV29-1
clone_size: -
cdr3_nt: TGCAGCGCCCCCATCGGTACCTCCTACAATGAGCAGTTCTTC
cdr3_aa: CSAPIGTSYNEQFF

d_call: TRBD2
j_call: TRBJ2-3
v_call: TRBV6-5
clone_size: few
cdr3_nt: TGTGCCAGCAGTTACTCAGGAGCGGGGGCGACAGATACGCAGTATTTT
cdr3_aa: CASSYSGAGATDTQYF

d_call: -
j_call: TRBJ2-5
v_call: TRBV21-1
clone_size: -
cdr3_nt: TGTGCCAGCAGCAGTCGGGCAGCGGGGGAGACCCAGTACTTC
cdr3_aa: CASSSRAAGETQYF

d_call: -
j_call: TRBJ1-3
v_call: TRBV10-3
clone_size: few
cdr3_nt: TGTGCCATCAGCCAATTAACAGGCCGCTCTGGAAACACCATATATTTT
cdr3_aa: CAISQLTGRSGNTIYF

d_call: -
j_call: TRBJ2-3
v_call: TRBV19
clone_size: -
cdr3_nt: TGTGCCAGTTCGGAAATTCTGAATACGCAGTATTTT
cdr3_aa: CASSEILNTQYF

d_call: -
j_call: TRBJ2-2
v_call: TRBV5-4
clone_size: -
cdr3_nt: TGTGCCAGCAGCTTGGACAGTGGGGTTTTAGGGGAGCTGTTTTTT
cdr3_aa: CASSLDSGVLGELFF

d_call: -
j_call: TRBJ2-1
v_call: TRBV2
clone_size: -
cdr3_nt: TGTGCCAGCAGTGAGAGGGGGTCCCCCTACAATGAGCAGTTCTTC
cdr3_aa: CASSERGSPYNEQFF

d_call: TRBD1
j_call: TRBJ1-2
v_call: TRBV30
clone_size: few
cdr3_nt: TGTTGTTGGGCAGGGGGCGGTTATGGCTACACCTTC
cdr3_aa: CCWAGGGYGYTF

d_call: TRBD2
j_call: TRBJ2-3
v_call: TRBV28
clone_size: -
cdr3_nt: TGTGCCAGCAGTCCCCAACTAGCGGGGGTGGCAGATACGCAGTATTTT
cdr3_aa: CASSPQLAGVADTQYF

d_call: TRBD2
j_call: TRBJ2-2
v_call: TRBV4-1
clone_size: -
cdr3_nt: TGCGCCAGCAGCCGCCCAGGGACTAGCGGGACCGGGGAGCTGTTTTTT
cdr3_aa: CASSRPGTSGTGELFF